The clone carrying this T cell receptor (beta chain) appeared a few times. Antigen: not known. This sample is drawn from a study of T-cell memory formation after mild COVID-19. Study-wide context: TCR clusters mostly belonged to single donors. General study results and limits: Some clones that responded were present in memory (sampled pre-infection), which suggests cross-reactive memory joined. Among contracting clones, CD4+ were mainly CM/EM and CD8+ enriched in EMRA.

5'RACE, which relied on constant-segment primers, yielded TCR alpha and TCR beta cDNA libraries carrying sample barcodes and UMIs. From the 5' RACE reads, TCRdb called clonotypes with MiXCR, one entry per CDR3 protein. The sample carries 200,000 to 300,000 distinct CDR3 sequences, over 15% recorded once. The V gene end was trimmed by 4 bases and the J gene end by 5 bases; junction bases not matched to a gene: 10. The CDR3 spans 15 residues. CDR1 and CDR2 from the germline V gene are LGHNA and YSLEER. The clonotype comes from a man younger than 35 who had mild COVID-19 (a few samples of this study predate the infection). Cell type and time point are not known. Sequences were obtained from PBMCs or a T cell subset sorted from them (not recorded which). This chain links TRBV4-3 with TRBJ2-5; 7 nucleotides agree with TRBD1. CDR3 amino acids: CASSPERDRVETQYF. CDR3 in DNA: TGCGCCAGCAGCCCGGAGAGGGACAGAGTGGAGACCCAGTACTTC.